The rows below give T cell receptor beta chains drawn from one sample of a study of T-cell memory formation after mild COVID-19. Each CDR3 protein gets one entry after TCRdb re-called the 5' RACE reads with MiXCR. The data contain 190,000 or so distinct CDR3 sequences, over 20% of them singletons. Sequencing was performed on PBMCs or a T cell subset sorted from them (not recorded which). These receptors came from an adult woman who had mild COVID-19 (a few samples of this study predate the infection). Cell type and time point are not known. Each CDR3 is given with its conserved first and last residue. D genes are given only for firm matches. Only some rows state a clone size, as once, few, many or a class for expanded clones.

>TRBJ1-6|TRBV27|few|-
CASSFGWANSPLHF
TGTGCCAGCAGTTTTGGGTGGGCGAATTCACCCCTCCACTTT
>TRBJ1-1|TRBV29-1|few|-
CSVVGGRGGTEAFF
TGCAGCGTTGTCGGGGGGCGAGGGGGAACTGAAGCTTTCTTT
>TRBJ1-1|TRBV7-6|few|-
CASSLVGGALAEAFF
TGTGCCAGCAGCTTAGTCGGGGGCGCATTGGCTGAAGCTTTCTTT
>TRBJ1-3|TRBV9|many|TRBD1
CASSVDTGGTGNTIYF
TGTGCCAGCAGCGTAGACACAGGGGGTACTGGAAACACCATATATTTT
>TRBJ2-7|TRBV9|-|TRBD2
CASSPAGGSSYEQYF
TGTGCCAGCAGCCCAGCAGGCGGGAGCTCCTACGAGCAGTACTTC
>TRBJ2-2|TRBV24-1|few|-
CATSHRGQATGELFF
TGTGCCACCAGTCACCGGGGGCAGGCCACCGGGGAGCTGTTTTTT
>TRBJ2-5|TRBV29-1|-|-
CSVVGGEYQETQYF
TGCAGCGTTGTAGGCGGAGAATACCAAGAGACCCAGTACTTC
>TRBJ1-6|TRBV6-5|-|-
CASSYRTASGSPLHF
TGTGCCAGCAGTTACCGGACTGCTTCAGGTTCACCCCTCCACTTT
>TRBJ2-7|TRBV24-1|few|-
CATSDGDFDEQYF
TGTGCCACCAGTGACGGTGACTTCGACGAGCAGTACTTC
>TRBJ2-3|TRBV15|-|-
CATSRYRTDTQYF
TGTGCCACCAGCAGATACCGCACAGATACGCAGTATTTT
>TRBJ2-2|TRBV6-4|many|TRBD1
CASSPGQGDTGELFF
TGTGCCAGCAGTCCGGGACAGGGGGACACCGGGGAGCTGTTTTTT
>TRBJ1-2|TRBV9|-|-
CASSSTGSYTF
TGTGCCAGCAGCAGTACAGGGAGCTACACCTTC
>TRBJ2-2|TRBV12-3/TRBV12-4|many|-
CASRPPSQGFSGELFF
TGTGCCAGCAGGCCCCCCTCACAGGGCTTCTCCGGGGAGCTGTTTTTT
>TRBJ1-1|TRBV7-9|-|TRBD1
CASSLRGGVERTEAFF
TGTGCCAGCAGCTTGAGAGGGGGCGTCGAACGGACTGAAGCTTTCTTT
>TRBJ2-1|TRBV20-1|few|-
CSARPQGGGGEQFF
TGCAGTGCTAGACCTCAGGGGGGAGGAGGTGAGCAGTTCTTC